The clone carrying this TCR beta chain appeared a few times. The sample is drawn from a study of patients and donors after allogeneic stem cell transplantation. CDR3 length: 13 residues. Trimming cost V 0 bases and J 3 bases, with 8 bases left between them. From germline, CDR1 is DFQATT and CDR2 SNEGSKA (reference sequence). TCRdb itself ran the RT-PCR reads through MiXCR, one entry per CDR3 protein. The table shows approximately 29,000 distinct CDR3 sequences, with 30% to 40% occurring only once. The V gene is TRBV20-1, the J gene TRBJ1-1; D is ambiguous. The receptor comes from a human donor who was either an allogeneic HSCT recipient or a stem cell or donor lymphocyte infusion donor (not recorded which). It is not recorded whose cells these are; they may come from a transplant donor. Source material: blood, either unsorted or a sorted T cell fraction (not recorded which). This CDR3 is CSAREAGYTEAFF. Here the CDR3 DNA reads TGCAGTGCTAGAGAGGCGGGGTACACTGAAGCTTTCTTT.